This T cell receptor (beta chain) was recorded in a study of blood T cell repertoires in COVID-19. Per germline, CDR1 MNHEY and CDR2 SVGAGI. There are 15 residues in the CDR3. Trimming pared 4 bases from V and 2 bases from J, leaving 15 bases between. Repertoires were generated with immunoSEQ multiplex PCR, while TCRdb's copy carries only in-frame clones and drops some. Here the sample spans around 270,000 clones, around nine tenths being singletons. The source is a woman between 35 and 50 years old who had been exposed to COVID-19. This chain uses TRBV6-5 with TRBJ2-7, with a tentative D call TRBD2 (5 bases). Sequencing was done on a sample of PBMCs or T cells enriched from blood (not recorded which). The CDR3 DNA reads TGTGCCAGCAGTTCCAACGGGGTAGGAGCCTACGAGCAGTACTTC. Amino acid sequence: CASSSNGVGAYEQYF.